This TCR beta chain was sequenced for a study of T cells in Graves' hyperthyroidism and ophthalmopathy. Study-level results: Ophthalmopathy was predicted by the model a median of about 6.5 months ahead of onset.

What was amplified from RNA transcripts were TCR beta CDR3 regions. HTBI primers were used for first-round RT-PCR of the TCR CDR3. From the multiplex PCR reads, TCRdb called clonotypes with MiXCR, one entry per CDR3 protein. Altogether 300,000 to 450,000 distinct CDR3 sequences are present, around 14% being singletons, with the ten largest covering 30% to 35%. This CDR3 spans 14 amino acids. The V gene lost 5 bases and the J gene lost 2 bases, with 12 bases spanning the gap. Per the germline V gene, CDR1 is SGHTA and CDR2 is FQGNSA. PBMCs were sourced from roughly 10 ml fresh peripheral blood. Points on this clonotype: Its antigen is not known.

The receptor comes from a woman aged 25 to 39 with Graves' hyperthyroidism. Material: blood. The chain is built from TRBV7-2 and TRBJ1-2; tentative D call: TRBD1 (6 bases). CDR3 in amino acids: CASSTRQENYGYTF. CDR3 nucleotides: TGTGCCAGCAGCACCCGACAGGAGAACTATGGCTACACCTTC. Full variable domain (remainder filled in from reference TRBV7-2 and TRBJ1-2): GAGVSQSPSNKVTEKGKDVELRCDPISGHTALYWYRQSLGQGLEFLIYFQGNSAPDKSGLPSDRFSAERTGGSVSTLTIQRTQQEDSAVYLCASSTRQENYGYTFGSGTRLTVV.